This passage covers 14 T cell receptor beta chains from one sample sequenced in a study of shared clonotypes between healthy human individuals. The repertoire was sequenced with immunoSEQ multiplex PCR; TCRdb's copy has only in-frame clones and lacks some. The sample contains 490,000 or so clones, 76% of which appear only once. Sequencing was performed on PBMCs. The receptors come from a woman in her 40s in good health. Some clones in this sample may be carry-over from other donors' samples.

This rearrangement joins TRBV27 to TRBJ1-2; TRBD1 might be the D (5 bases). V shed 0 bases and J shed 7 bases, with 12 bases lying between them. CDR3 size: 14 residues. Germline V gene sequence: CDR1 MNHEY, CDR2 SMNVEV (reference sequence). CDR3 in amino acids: CASSLSPGLGGYTF. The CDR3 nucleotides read TGTGCCAGCAGTTTATCACCAGGGTTAGGTGGCTACACCTTC.

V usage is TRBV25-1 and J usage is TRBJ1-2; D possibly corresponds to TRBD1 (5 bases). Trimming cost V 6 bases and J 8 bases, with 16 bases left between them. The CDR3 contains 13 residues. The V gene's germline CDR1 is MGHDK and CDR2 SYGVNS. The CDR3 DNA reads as TGTGCCAGCAGCCCCGGGACCCTTGACGGCTACACCTTC. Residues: CASSPGTLDGYTF.

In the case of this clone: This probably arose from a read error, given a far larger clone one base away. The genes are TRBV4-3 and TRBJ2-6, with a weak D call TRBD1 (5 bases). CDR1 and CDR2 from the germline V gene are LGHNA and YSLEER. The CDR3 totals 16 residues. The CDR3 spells CASSQDWGSGANALTF. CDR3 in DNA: TGCGCCAGCAGCCAAGATTGGGGCTCTGGGGCCAACGCCCTGACTTTC.

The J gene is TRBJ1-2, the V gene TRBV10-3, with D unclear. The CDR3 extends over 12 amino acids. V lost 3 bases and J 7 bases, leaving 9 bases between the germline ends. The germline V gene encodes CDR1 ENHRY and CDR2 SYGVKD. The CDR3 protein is CAISEFRAGYTF. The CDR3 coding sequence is TGTGCCATCAGTGAATTCCGGGCTGGCTACACCTTC.

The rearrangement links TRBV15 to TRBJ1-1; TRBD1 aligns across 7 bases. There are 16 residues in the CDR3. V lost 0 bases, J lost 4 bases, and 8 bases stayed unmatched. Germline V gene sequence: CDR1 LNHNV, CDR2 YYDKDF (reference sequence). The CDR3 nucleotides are TGTGCCACCAGCAGAGACAAACAGGGGTTAGGCACTGAAGCTTTCTTT. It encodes CATSRDKQGLGTEAFF.

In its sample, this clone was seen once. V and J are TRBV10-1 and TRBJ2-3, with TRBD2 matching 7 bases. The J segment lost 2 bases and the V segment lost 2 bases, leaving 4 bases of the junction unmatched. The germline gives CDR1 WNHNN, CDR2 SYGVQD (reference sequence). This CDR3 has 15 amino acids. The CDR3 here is CASSERDYNTDTQYF. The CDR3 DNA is TGCGCCAGCAGTGAGAGGGACTACAACACAGATACGCAGTATTTT.

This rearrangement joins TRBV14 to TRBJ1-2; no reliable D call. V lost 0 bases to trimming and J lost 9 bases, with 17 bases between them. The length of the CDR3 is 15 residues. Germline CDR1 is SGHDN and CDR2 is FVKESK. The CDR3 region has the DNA TGTGCCAGCAGCCAAGATAGAGACGGGCCCGTGAGCTACACCTTC. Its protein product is CASSQDRDGPVSYTF.

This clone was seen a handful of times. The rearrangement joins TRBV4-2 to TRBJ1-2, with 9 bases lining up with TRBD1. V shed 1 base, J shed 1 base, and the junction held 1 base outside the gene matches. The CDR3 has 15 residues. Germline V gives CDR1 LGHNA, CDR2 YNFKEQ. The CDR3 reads CASSQGQGDNYGYTF. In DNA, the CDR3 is TGTGCCAGCAGCCAAGGACAGGGGGATAACTATGGCTACACCTTC.

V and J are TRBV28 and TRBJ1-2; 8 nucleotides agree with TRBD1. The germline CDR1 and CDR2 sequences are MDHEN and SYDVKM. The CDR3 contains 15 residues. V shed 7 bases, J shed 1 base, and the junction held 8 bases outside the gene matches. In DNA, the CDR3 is TGTGCCAGCACCCCATTGGGACAGGATAACTATGGCTACACCTTC. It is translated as CASTPLGQDNYGYTF.

The CDR3 protein is CSPPLGNEQFF. The CDR3 coding sequence is TGCAGCCCCCCCTTGGGAAATGAGCAGTTCTTC. The chain joins TRBV20-1 to TRBJ2-1; the D is unclear. Germline lookup yields CDR1 DFQATT and CDR2 SNEGSKA (reference sequence). The CDR3 is 11 residues long.

The CDR3 DNA is TGTGCCAGCAGTGAATACGGACTAAACGGCCATGGCTACACCTTC. Translating gives CASSEYGLNGHGYTF. V is TRBV25-1 and J is TRBJ1-2; D remains ambiguous. This CDR3 comprises 15 residues. Looked up from germline, CDR1 is MGHDK and CDR2 is SYGVNS. V lost 0 bases, J lost 6 bases, and 14 bases lay in between.

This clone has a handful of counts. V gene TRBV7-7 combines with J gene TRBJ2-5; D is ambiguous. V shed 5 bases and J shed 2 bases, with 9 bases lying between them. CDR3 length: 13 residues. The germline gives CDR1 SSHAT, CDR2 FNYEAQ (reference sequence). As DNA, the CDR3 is TGTGCCAGCAGCCCAACGGTTCAAGAGACCCAGTACTTC. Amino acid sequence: CASSPTVQETQYF.

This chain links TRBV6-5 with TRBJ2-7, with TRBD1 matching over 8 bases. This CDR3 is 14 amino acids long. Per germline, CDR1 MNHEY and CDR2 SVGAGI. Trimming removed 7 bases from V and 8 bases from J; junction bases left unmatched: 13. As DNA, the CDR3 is TGTGCCAGCACCCCGGACAGGGAACCTACGAAGCAGTACTTC. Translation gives CASTPDREPTKQYF.

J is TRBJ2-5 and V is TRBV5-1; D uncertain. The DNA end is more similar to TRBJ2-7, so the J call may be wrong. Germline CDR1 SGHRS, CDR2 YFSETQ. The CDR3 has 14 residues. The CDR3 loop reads CASSLETSSYEQYF. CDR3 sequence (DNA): TGCGCCAGCAGCTTGGAGACGTCCTCCTACGAGCAGTACTTC.